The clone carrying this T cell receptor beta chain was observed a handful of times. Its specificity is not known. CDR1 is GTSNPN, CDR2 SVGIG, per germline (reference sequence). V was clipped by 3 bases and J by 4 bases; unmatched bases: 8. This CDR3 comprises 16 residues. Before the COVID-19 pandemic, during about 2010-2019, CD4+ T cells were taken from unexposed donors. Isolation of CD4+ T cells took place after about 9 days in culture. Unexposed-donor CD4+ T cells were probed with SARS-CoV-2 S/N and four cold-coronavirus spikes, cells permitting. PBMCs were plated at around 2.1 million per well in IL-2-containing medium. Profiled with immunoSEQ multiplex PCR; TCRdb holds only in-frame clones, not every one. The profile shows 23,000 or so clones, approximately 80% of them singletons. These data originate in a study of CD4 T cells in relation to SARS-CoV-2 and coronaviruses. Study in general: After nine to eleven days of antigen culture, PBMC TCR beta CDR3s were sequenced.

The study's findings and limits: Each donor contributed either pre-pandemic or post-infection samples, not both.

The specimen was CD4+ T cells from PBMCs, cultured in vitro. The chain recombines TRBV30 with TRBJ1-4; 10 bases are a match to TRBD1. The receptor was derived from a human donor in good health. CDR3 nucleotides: TGTGCCTGGAGACCCCGGGACAGGGGAAGTAATGAAAAACTGTTTTTT. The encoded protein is CAWRPRDRGSNEKLFF. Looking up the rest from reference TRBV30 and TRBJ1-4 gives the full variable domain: SQTIHQWPATLVQPVGSPLSLECTVEGTSNPNLYWYRQAAGRGLQLLFYSVGIGQISSEVPQNLSASRPQDRQFILSSKKLLLSDSGFYLCAWRPRDRGSNEKLFFGSGTQLSVL.